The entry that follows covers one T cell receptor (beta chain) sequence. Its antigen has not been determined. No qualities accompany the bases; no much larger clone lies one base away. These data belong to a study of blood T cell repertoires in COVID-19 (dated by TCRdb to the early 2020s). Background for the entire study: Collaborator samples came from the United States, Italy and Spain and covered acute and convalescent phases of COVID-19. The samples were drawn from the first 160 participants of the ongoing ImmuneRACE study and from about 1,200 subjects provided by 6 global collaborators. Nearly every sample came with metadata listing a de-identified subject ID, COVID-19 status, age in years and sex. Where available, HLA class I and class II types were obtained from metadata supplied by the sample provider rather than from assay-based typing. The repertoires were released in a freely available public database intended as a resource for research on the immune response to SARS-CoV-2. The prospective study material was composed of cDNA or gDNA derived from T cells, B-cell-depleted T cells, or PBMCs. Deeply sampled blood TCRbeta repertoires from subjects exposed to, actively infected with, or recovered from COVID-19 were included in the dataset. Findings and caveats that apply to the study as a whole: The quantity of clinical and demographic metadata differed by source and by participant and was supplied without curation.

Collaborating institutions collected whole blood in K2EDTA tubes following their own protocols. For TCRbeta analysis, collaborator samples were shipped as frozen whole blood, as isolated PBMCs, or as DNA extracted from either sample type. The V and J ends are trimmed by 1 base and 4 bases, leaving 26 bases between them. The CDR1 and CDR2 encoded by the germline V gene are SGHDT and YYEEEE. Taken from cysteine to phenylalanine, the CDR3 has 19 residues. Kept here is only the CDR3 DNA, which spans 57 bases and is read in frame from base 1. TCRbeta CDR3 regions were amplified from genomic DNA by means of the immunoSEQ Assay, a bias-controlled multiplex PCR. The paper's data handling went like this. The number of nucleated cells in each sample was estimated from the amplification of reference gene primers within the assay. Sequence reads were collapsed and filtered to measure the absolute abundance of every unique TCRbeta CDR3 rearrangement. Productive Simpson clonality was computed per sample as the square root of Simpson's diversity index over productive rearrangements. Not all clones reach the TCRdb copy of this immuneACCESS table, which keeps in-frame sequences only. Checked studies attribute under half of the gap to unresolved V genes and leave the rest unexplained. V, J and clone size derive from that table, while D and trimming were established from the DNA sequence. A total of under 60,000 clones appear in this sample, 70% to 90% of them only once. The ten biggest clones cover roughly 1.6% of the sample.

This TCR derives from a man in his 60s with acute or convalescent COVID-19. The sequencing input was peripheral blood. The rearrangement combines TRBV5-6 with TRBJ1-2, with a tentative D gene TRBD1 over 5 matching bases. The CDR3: CASSLSVRGSYVGGYGYTF. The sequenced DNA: TGTGCCAGCAGCTTGTCCGTCCGGGGGTCTTATGTAGGAGGCTATGGCTACACCTTC.